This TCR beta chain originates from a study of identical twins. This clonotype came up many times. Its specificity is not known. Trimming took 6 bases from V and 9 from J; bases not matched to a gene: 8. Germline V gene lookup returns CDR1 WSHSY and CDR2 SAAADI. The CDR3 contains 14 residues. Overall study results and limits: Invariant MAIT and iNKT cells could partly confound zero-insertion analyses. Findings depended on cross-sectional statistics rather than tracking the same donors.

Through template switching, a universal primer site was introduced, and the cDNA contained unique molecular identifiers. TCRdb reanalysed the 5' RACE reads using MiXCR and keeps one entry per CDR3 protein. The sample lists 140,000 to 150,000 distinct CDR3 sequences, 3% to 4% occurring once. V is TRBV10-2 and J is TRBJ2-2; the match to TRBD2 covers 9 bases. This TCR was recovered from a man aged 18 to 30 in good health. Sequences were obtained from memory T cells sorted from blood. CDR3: CASRAGTSNRELFF. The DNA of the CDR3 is TGCGCCAGCAGGGCCGGGACTAGCAATCGGGAGCTGTTTTTT.